Below, 19 T cell receptor beta chains from the same sample are listed, as sequenced in a study of T cells in Graves' hyperthyroidism and ophthalmopathy. The TCR beta CDR3 regions underwent amplification using RNA transcripts as the source. HTBI primers were used for first-round RT-PCR of the TCR CDR3. TCRdb independently ran MiXCR on the multiplex PCR reads; one entry per CDR3 protein. The table includes 450,000 to 550,000 distinct CDR3 sequences, approximately 25% detected once. The source material was blood. Receptor source: a woman in her thirties with Graves' ophthalmopathy.

This clonotype was seen ten or more times. This may come from a read error, since a much larger clone is one base off. J is TRBJ1-2 and V is TRBV6-5; 8 bases are a match to TRBD1. CDR3 size: 13 residues. CDR1 MNHEY and CDR2 SVGAGI come from the germline V gene. The CDR3 here is CAGSSDRGNGYTF. In nucleotides, the CDR3 is TGTGCCGGCAGTTCAGACAGGGGAAATGGCTACACCTTC.

This clonotype was detected many times. The chain uses TRBV10-3 and TRBJ2-7; tentatively, D is TRBD1 (5 bases). The V gene's germline CDR1 is ENHRY and CDR2 SYGVKD. Trimming removed 5 bases at V and 5 bases at J, with 16 bases between. The CDR3 runs to 14 residues. CDR3 amino acids: CAISRQGGQDEQYF. CDR3 nucleotide sequence: TGTGCCATCAGTCGGCAGGGTGGCCAGGACGAGCAGTACTTC.

This clonotype was seen once. A much more abundant neighbour one base away suggests this may be a read error. The chain combines TRBV7-6 with TRBJ2-7; D is perhaps TRBD1 (5 bases). The CDR3 sequence is 13 residues long. Germline V gene sequence: CDR1 SGHVS, CDR2 FNYEAQ. The CDR3 region has the DNA TGTGTCAGCAGCCCGGACACCACCTACGAGCAGTACTTC. It encodes CVSSPDTTYEQYF.

This chain uses TRBV6-1 with TRBJ2-5; no definite D call. The V end lost 5 bases, the J end lost 4 bases, and 14 bases lay between the germline ends. The germline gives CDR1 MNHNS, CDR2 SASEGT. This CDR3 has 14 amino acids. The CDR3 nucleotides are TGTGCCAGCAGTCCCCAGGCTCGGTTAGAGACCCAGTACTTC. Its translation: CASSPQARLETQYF.

This clonotype was observed a handful of times. The chain uses TRBV24-1 and TRBJ1-5; D remains ambiguous. This CDR3 spans 12 amino acids. Germline V gene data show CDR1 as KGHDR and CDR2 as SFDVKD. The V end was cut by 5 bases, the J end by 10 bases, with 11 bases between. CDR3 nucleotide sequence: TGTGCCACCAGTGGTTCCGGCTCACCCCAGCATTTT. Amino acids: CATSGSGSPQHF.

This clonotype was found many times. The chain combines TRBV19 with TRBJ2-4, with D unclear. Trimming took 5 bases from V and 5 from J, leaving 10 bases between them. Germline values: CDR1 LNHDA, CDR2 SQIVND (reference sequence). The CDR3 covers 13 residues. CDR3 DNA: TGTGCCAGTAGTGCGAATGGGGAAAACATTCAGTACTTC. It yields the protein CASSANGENIQYF. The entire variable domain, with the rest obtained from reference TRBV19 and TRBJ2-4, is as follows: DGGITQSPKYLFRKEGQNVTLSCEQNLNHDAMYWYRQDPGQGLRLIYYSQIVNDFQKGDIAEGYSVSREKKESFPLTVTSAQKNPTAFYLCASSANGENIQYFGAGTRLSVL.

The V call is TRBV6-1, the J call TRBJ2-2; D remains ambiguous. CDR1 and CDR2 from the germline V gene are MNHNS and SASEGT. Trimming took 4 bases from V and 6 from J, leaving 12 bases between them. This CDR3 is 14 amino acids long. CDR3 in amino acids: CASSVGMDAGELFF. CDR3 sequence (DNA): TGTGCCAGCAGTGTAGGGATGGACGCCGGGGAGCTGTTTTTT.

This clonotype was detected many times. This rearrangement joins TRBV6-5 to TRBJ1-1, with 9 bases lining up with TRBD1. Germline V gives CDR1 MNHEY, CDR2 SVGAGI. This CDR3 region has 15 residues. Losses at the gene ends were 4 bases for V and 1 base for J; bases not matched to a gene: 4. CDR3 residues: CASSLRQGGNTEAFF. The CDR3 bases are TGTGCCAGCAGTTTAAGACAGGGGGGGAACACTGAAGCTTTCTTT.

This clonotype was recorded many times. This rearrangement joins TRBV11-2 to TRBJ1-1; D may be TRBD1 (6 bases). The V end lost 4 bases, the J end lost 4 bases, and 13 bases lay between the germline ends. This CDR3 region has 14 residues. Looked up from germline, CDR1 is SGHAT and CDR2 is FQNNGV. CDR3 DNA: TGTGCCAGCAGCTCCACAGGGATGAGCACTGAAGCTTTCTTT. Its protein is CASSSTGMSTEAFF.

This clonotype was picked up many times. This chain joins TRBV12-3 or TRBV12-4 and TRBJ1-2; D is uncertain. The CDR3 extends over 13 amino acids. V was cut by 1 base and J by 6 bases, with 9 bases left in between. CDR3 DNA: TGTGCCAGCAGTTTAGTGGGCCGGGATGGCTACACCTTC. It encodes CASSLVGRDGYTF.

In its sample, this clonotype was seen many times. The gene calls are TRBV15 and TRBJ1-2, with D uncertain. Germline loops: CDR1 LNHNV, CDR2 YYDKDF (reference sequence). Trimming shortened V by 1 base and J by 5 bases, and 8 bases separated the two germline ends. This CDR3 is built from 13 residues. CDR3 residues: CATSRVEGYGYTF. The CDR3 DNA is TGTGCCACCAGCAGAGTTGAGGGTTATGGCTACACCTTC.

This clonotype was observed many times. The CDR3 coding sequence is TGTGCCAGCAGCTTGCTCCTACAGGAGAGTGAAGCTTTCTTT. Translation gives CASSLLLQESEAFF. J is TRBJ1-1 and V is TRBV5-8; tentative D call: TRBD1 (5 bases). Trimming shortened V by 1 base and J by 7 bases, and 14 bases separated the two germline ends. This CDR3 spans 14 amino acids. CDR1 and CDR2 from the germline V gene are SGHTS and YDEGEE. Full variable domain (remainder filled in from reference TRBV5-8 and TRBJ1-1): EAGVTQSPTHLIKTRGQQATLRCSPISGHTSVYWYQQALGLGLQFLLWYDEGEERNRGNFPPRFSGRQFPNYSSELNVNALELEDSALYLCASSLLLQESEAFFGQGTRLTVV.

The J gene is TRBJ1-5, the V gene TRBV7-8; possibly TRBD1 for D (6 bases). The V end was cut by 5 bases, the J end by 2 bases, with 16 bases between. The CDR3 covers 16 residues. CDR1 is SGHVS and CDR2 is FQNEAQ in the germline V gene. CDR3 residues: CASSQEGHRGNQPQHF. The CDR3 coding sequence is TGTGCCAGCAGCCAAGAGGGTCACAGGGGCAATCAGCCCCAGCATTTT.

The rearrangement uses TRBV12-3 or TRBV12-4 and TRBJ2-7; D is ambiguous. V was shortened by 6 bases and J by 2 bases, with 8 bases between the two germline ends. The CDR3 is made up of 12 amino acids. The CDR3 loop is CASSVSTYEQYF. The CDR3 bases are TGTGCCAGCAGCGTCAGTACCTACGAGCAGTACTTC.

This clonotype was seen ten or more times. The chain employs TRBV6-2 or TRBV6-3 and TRBJ1-2; D gene unclear. The CDR3 length is 13 residues. Trimming removed 4 bases at V and 8 bases at J, with 14 bases between. From germline, CDR1 is MNHEY and CDR2 SVGEGT. CDR3 sequence reads: CASSSGPLRGYTF. CDR3 nucleotide sequence: TGTGCCAGCAGTTCCGGCCCCCTTCGAGGCTACACCTTC.

This clonotype was detected a few times. The CDR3 nucleotides read TGTGCCAGCAGTTTAGAAAGCGGGAGGACCGGGGAGCTGTTTTTT. Translating gives CASSLESGRTGELFF. The chain couples TRBV28 to TRBJ2-2, with 9 bases that match TRBD2. V gave up 2 bases and J gave up 5 bases; unmatched junction bases: 3. Germline lookup yields CDR1 MDHEN and CDR2 SYDVKM. The CDR3 contains 15 residues.

Many counts were recorded for this clonotype. This rearrangement joins TRBV6-2 or TRBV6-3 to TRBJ1-5; D unclear. The germline V and J ends were trimmed by 0 bases and 6 bases, with 9 bases remaining between them. This CDR3 is built from 14 residues. From germline, CDR1 is MNHEY and CDR2 SVGEGT. CDR3 in amino acids: CASSYSGSPQPQHF. The CDR3 DNA reads as TGTGCCAGCAGTTACTCAGGGTCCCCTCAGCCCCAGCATTTT.

The CDR3 reads CASSDPLRDPTYEQYF. Here the CDR3 DNA reads TGTGCCAGCAGCGACCCCCTGCGGGATCCCACTTACGAGCAGTACTTC. The chain carries TRBV6-1 and TRBJ2-7; weak D call: TRBD2 (6 bases). The CDR3 sequence is 16 residues long. V shed 6 bases and J shed 4 bases, with 22 bases lying between them. CDR1 MNHNS and CDR2 SASEGT come from the germline V gene.

This clonotype was seen ten or more times. The rearrangement links TRBV11-2 to TRBJ1-6, with D unclear. CDR3 size: 14 residues. The germline V gene has CDR1 SGHAT and CDR2 FQNNGV. The germline V and J ends were trimmed by 3 bases and 5 bases, with 8 bases remaining between them. In DNA, the CDR3 is TGTGCCAGCAGCTTCGAGTTTAATAATTCACCCCTCCACTTT. It codes for CASSFEFNNSPLHF.